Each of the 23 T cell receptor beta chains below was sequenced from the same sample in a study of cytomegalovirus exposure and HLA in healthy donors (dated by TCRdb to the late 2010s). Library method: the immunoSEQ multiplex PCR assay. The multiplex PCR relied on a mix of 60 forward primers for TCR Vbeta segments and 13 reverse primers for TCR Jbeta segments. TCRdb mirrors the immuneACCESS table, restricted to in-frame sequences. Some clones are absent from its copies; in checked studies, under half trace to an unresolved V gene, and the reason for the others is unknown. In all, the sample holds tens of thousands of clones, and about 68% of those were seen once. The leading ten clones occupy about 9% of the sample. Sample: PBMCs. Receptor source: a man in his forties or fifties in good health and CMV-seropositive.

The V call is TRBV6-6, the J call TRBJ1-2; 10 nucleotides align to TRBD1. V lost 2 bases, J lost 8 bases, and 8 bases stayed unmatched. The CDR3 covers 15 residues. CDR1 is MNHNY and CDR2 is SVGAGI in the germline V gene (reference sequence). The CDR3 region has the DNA TGTGCCAGCAGTTACGTAGGGGACAGGGGCTGGGGCTACACCTTC. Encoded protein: CASSYVGDRGWGYTF.

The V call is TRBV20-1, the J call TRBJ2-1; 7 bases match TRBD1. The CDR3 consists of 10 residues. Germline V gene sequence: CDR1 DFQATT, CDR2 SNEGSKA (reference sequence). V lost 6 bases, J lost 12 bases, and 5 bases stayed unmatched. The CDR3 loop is CSATGMGQFF. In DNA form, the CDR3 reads TGCAGTGCGACAGGGATGGGGCAGTTCTTC.

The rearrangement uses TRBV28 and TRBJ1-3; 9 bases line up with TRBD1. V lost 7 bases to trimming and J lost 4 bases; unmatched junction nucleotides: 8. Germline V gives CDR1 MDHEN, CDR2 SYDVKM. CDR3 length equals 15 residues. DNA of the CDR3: TGTGCCAGCACCACTCGACAGGGGGAAGGAAACACCATATATTTT. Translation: CASTTRQGEGNTIYF.

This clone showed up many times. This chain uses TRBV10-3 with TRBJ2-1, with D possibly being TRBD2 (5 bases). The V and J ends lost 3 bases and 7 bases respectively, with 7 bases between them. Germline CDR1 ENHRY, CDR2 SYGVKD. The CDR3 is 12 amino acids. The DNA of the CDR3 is TGTGCCATCAGTGAAGGAGGTAATGAGCAGTTCTTC. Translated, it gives CAISEGGNEQFF.

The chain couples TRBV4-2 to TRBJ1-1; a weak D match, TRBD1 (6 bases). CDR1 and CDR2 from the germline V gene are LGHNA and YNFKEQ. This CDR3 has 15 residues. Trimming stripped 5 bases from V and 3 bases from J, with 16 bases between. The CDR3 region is CASSSNFRGYTEAFF. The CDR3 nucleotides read TGTGCCAGCAGCTCCAATTTCAGGGGCTACACTGAAGCTTTCTTT.

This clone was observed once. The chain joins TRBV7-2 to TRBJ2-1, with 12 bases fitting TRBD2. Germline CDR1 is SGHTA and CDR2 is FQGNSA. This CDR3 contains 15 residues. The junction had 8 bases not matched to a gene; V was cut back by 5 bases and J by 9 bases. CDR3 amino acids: CASSPSGRALGEQFF. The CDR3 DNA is TGTGCCAGCAGCCCTAGCGGGAGGGCCCTCGGTGAGCAGTTCTTC.

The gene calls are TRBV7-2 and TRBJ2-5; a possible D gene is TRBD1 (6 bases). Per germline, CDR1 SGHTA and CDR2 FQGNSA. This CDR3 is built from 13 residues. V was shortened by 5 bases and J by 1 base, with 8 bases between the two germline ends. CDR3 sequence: CASSRQVQETQYF. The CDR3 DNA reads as TGTGCCAGCAGCCGACAGGTCCAAGAGACCCAGTACTTC.

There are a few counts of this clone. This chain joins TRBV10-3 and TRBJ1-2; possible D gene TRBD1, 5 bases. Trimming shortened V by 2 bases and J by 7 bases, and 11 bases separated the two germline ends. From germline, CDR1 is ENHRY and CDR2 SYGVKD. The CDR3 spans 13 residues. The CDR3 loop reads CAISETQGAGYTF. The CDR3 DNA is TGTGCCATCAGTGAGACCCAGGGTGCTGGCTACACCTTC.

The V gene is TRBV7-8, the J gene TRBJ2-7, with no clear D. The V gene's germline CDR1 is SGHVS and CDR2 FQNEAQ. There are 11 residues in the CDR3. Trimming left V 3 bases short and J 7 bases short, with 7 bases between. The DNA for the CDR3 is TGTGCCAGCAGCTTTAGTTCTGAGCAGTACTTC. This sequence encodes CASSFSSEQYF.

CDR3: CASSLGGLVGDEQYF. CDR3 nucleotide sequence: TGTGCCAGCAGTTTAGGGGGACTAGTGGGCGACGAGCAGTACTTC. The J gene is TRBJ2-7, the V gene TRBV27, with 8 nucleotides matching TRBD2. The J segment lost 5 bases and the V segment lost 2 bases, leaving 8 bases of the junction unmatched. The V gene's germline CDR1 is MNHEY and CDR2 SMNVEV (reference sequence). This CDR3 region has 15 residues.

CDR3 amino acids: CASSLNAVMNTEAFF. The CDR3 coding sequence is TGTGCCAGCAGCTTAAACGCAGTGATGAACACTGAAGCTTTCTTT. The rearrangement joins TRBV7-2 to TRBJ1-1; no firm D call. This CDR3 region has 15 residues. The V gene lost 2 bases and the J gene lost 0 bases, with 10 bases spanning the gap. Per germline, CDR1 SGHTA and CDR2 FQGNSA.

This CDR3 is CASTHKLNQPQHF. The CDR3 coding sequence is TGTGCCAGTACCCACAAATTGAATCAGCCCCAGCATTTT. The chain joins TRBV19 to TRBJ1-5; D unresolved. The CDR3 is 13 amino acids. CDR1 is LNHDA and CDR2 is SQIVND in the germline V gene (reference sequence). Trimming left V 7 bases short and J 4 bases short, with 11 bases between.

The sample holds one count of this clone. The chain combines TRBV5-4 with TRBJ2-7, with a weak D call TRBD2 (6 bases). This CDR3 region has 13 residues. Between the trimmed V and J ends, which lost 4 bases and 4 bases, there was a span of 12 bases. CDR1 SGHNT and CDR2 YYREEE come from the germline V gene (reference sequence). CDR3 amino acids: CASSRDSGYEQYF. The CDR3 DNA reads TGTGCCAGCAGCCGGGACTCCGGATACGAGCAGTACTTC. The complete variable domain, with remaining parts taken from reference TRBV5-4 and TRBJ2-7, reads ETGVTQSPTHLIKTRGQQVTLRCSSQSGHNTVSWYQQALGQGPQFIFQYYREEENGRGNFPPRFSGLQFPNYSSELNVNALELDDSALYLCASSRDSGYEQYFGPGTRLTVT.

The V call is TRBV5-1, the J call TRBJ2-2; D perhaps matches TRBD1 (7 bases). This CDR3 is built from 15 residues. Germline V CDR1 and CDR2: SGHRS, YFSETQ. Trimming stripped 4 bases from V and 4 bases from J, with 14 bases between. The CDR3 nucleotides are TGCGCCAGCAGCCCCCAGGGGGGAGGCACCGGGGAGCTGTTTTTT. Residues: CASSPQGGGTGELFF.

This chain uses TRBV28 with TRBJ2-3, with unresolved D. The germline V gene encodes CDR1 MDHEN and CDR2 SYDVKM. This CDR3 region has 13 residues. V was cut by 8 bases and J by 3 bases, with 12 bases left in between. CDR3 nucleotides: TGTGCCAGCGAAGGCCAGGTGACAGATACGCAGTATTTT. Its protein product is CASEGQVTDTQYF.

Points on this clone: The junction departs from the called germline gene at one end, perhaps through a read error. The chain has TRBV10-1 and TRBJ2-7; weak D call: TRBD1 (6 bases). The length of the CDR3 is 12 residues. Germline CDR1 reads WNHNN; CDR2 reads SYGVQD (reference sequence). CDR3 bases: TGCGCCAGCAGTGAGTCGACAGGCCCCCTGAACTTC. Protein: CASSESTGPLNF.

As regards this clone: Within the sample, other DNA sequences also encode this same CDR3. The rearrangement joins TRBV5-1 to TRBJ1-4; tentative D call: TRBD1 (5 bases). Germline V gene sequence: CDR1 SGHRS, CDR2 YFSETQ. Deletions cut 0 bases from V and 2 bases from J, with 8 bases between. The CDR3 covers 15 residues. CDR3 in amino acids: CASSLGQGTNEKLFF. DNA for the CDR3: TGCGCCAGCAGCTTGGGCCAGGGCACTAATGAAAAACTGTTTTTT.

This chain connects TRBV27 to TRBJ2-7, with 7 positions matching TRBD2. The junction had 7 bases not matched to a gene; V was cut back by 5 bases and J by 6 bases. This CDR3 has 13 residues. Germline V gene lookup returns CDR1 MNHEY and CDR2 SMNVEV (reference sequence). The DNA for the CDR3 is TGTGCCAGCAGTCCCAAACTAGCGACCGAGCAGTACTTC. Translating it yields CASSPKLATEQYF.

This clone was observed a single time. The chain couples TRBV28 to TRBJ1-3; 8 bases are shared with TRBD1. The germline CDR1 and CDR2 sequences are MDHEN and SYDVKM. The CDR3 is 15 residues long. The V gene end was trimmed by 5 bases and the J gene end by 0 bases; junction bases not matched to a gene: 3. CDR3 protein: CASSPTGGSGNTIYF. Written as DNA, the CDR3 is TGTGCCAGCAGTCCCACAGGGGGCTCTGGAAACACCATATATTTT.

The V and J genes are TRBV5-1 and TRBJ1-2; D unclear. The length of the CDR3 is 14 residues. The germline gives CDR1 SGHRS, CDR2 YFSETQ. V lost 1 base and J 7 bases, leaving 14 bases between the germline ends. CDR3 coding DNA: TGCGCCAGCAGCTTGCCCGCCCCCGAGGGTGGCTACACCTTC. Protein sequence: CASSLPAPEGGYTF.

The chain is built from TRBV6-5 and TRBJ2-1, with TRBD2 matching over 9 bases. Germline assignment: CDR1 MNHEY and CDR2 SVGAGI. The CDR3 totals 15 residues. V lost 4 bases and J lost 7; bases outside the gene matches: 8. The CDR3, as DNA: TGTGCCAGCAGTTTCTGGCGGGGGGGCATGAATGAGCAGTTCTTC. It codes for CASSFWRGGMNEQFF.

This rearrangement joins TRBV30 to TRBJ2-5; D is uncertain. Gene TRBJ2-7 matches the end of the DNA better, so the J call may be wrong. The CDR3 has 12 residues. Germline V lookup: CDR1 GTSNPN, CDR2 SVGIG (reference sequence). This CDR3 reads CAWRTGHYEQYF. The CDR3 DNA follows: TGTGCCTGGAGAACGGGTCACTACGAGCAGTACTTC.

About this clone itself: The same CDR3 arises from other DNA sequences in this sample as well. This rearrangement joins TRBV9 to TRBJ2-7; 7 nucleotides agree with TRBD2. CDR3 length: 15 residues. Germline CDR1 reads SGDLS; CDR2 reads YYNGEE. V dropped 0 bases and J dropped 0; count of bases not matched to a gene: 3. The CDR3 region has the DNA TGTGCCAGCAGCGTAGGAGCGGGGAGCTCCTACGAGCAGTACTTC. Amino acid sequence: CASSVGAGSSYEQYF.